These 27 T cell receptor beta chains were all obtained from the same sample, sequenced in a study of identical twins (dated by TCRdb to the mid-2010s). Libraries were built with 5' RACE. The data were produced on an Illumina HiSeq 2000. Through fastp at Q25 and MiXCR, TCRdb rebuilt clones from the public reads, retaining in-frame beta chains. Identical CDR3 protein sequences are pooled into one entry, listed with their most common genes and DNA. The table for this sample lists some 660,000 distinct CDR3 sequences; more than 6.5% of them were counted only once. The ten biggest clones cover 0.85% to 1% of the sample. These data were also reused for a study on yellow fever vaccine responses in identical twins.

The sequenced sample was PBMCs. The receptor source for this set is a woman younger than 35 in good health.

This clonotype has only a few counts. The chain links TRBV29-1 to TRBJ1-1; D uncertain. Looked up from germline, CDR1 is SQVTM and CDR2 is ANQGSEA. With 0 bases removed from V and 1 base from J, the gap between germline ends came to 3 bases. The CDR3 sequence is 12 residues long. CDR3 region: CSVEDGNTEAFF. CDR3 DNA sequence: TGCAGCGTTGAAGACGGGAACACTGAAGCTTTCTTT.

The chain links TRBV2 to TRBJ2-7; either TRBD1 or TRBD2 may fit D (6 bases each). The V end lost 4 bases, the J end lost 3 bases, and 13 bases lay between the germline ends. In germline, CDR1 is SNHLY, CDR2 FYNNEI. The CDR3 has 14 amino acids. The CDR3 DNA is TGTGCCAGCAGTGGAGATGGAGGGGGCTACGAGCAGTACTTC. Protein: CASSGDGGGYEQYF.

The table lists this clonotype with a count of one. The V call is TRBV20-1, the J call TRBJ2-7; 7 positions agree with TRBD2. With 6 bases clipped from V and 4 bases from J, the junction kept 15 bases outside the gene matches. Looked up from germline, CDR1 is DFQATT and CDR2 is SNEGSKA (reference sequence). The CDR3 consists of 15 residues. CDR3 protein: CSAAVKRDWNYEQYF. In nucleotides, the CDR3 is TGCAGTGCCGCAGTCAAGCGGGACTGGAATTACGAGCAGTACTTC.

This chain links TRBV4-3 with TRBJ2-1; the match to TRBD2 covers 7 bases. The V and J ends lost 0 bases and 2 bases, in that order; junction bases with no gene match: 7. CDR1 LGHNA and CDR2 YSLEER come from the germline V gene. CDR3 length: 17 residues. The CDR3 reads CASSQETTGLPYNEQFF. CDR3 in DNA: TGCGCCAGCAGCCAAGAGACCACGGGACTACCCTACAATGAGCAGTTCTTC.

This clonotype was counted between two and nine times. This sequence joins TRBV7-2 and TRBJ2-7, with 7 bases lining up with TRBD1. Germline V gene sequence: CDR1 SGHTA, CDR2 FQGNSA. The CDR3 runs to 15 residues. Trimming took 6 bases from V and 3 from J; bases not matched to a gene: 11. The CDR3 DNA follows: TGTGCCAGCAGGCAGGGGGAAAAGGGTAGCTACGAGCAGTACTTC. Protein: CASRQGEKGSYEQYF.

V gene TRBV4-3 combines with J gene TRBJ2-7; 12 nucleotides line up with TRBD2. This CDR3 has 17 residues. Germline loops: CDR1 LGHNA, CDR2 YSLEER. The junction had 12 bases not matched to a gene; V was cut back by 4 bases and J by 5 bases. The chain's CDR3 is CASSRGLAGGPSDEQYF. CDR3 nucleotide sequence: TGCGCCAGCAGCCGGGGTCTAGCGGGAGGGCCAAGCGACGAGCAGTACTTC.

This clonotype appeared a few times. This chain joins TRBV5-1 and TRBJ2-7, with D unclear. From germline, CDR1 is SGHRS and CDR2 YFSETQ. Trimming removed 6 bases from V and 3 bases from J, with 7 bases in between. This CDR3 contains 11 residues. The CDR3 DNA sequence: TGCGCCAGCAAGGAGAACTACGAGCAGTACTTC. This gives the protein CASKENYEQYF.

This clonotype has only a few counts. The V gene is TRBV28, the J gene TRBJ2-7; unclear D gene. The V end was cut by 3 bases, the J end by 2 bases, with 14 bases between. CDR3 size: 15 residues. The V gene's germline CDR1 is MDHEN and CDR2 SYDVKM. CDR3 sequence (DNA): TGTGCCAGCAGTTTCTCCCCCTTTAGGGCCTACGAGCAGTACTTC. It specifies CASSFSPFRAYEQYF.

There are many counts of this clonotype. The chain carries TRBV14 and TRBJ2-3; 8 bases line up with TRBD1. The V and J ends lost 5 bases and 4 bases, in that order; junction bases with no gene match: 14. The CDR3 runs 17 residues. Germline lookup yields CDR1 SGHDN and CDR2 FVKESK. The CDR3 nucleotides read TGTGCCAGCAGCGATTCCAGGGGGCCCTTGGCGGCAGATACGCAGTATTTT. Its translation: CASSDSRGPLAADTQYF.

The chain combines TRBV10-3 with TRBJ1-2, with TRBD1 matching 8 bases. J lost 4 bases, V lost 7 bases, and 11 bases had no gene match. The CDR3 extends over 15 amino acids. Germline V gene sequence: CDR1 ENHRY, CDR2 SYGVKD. CDR3 nucleotides: TGTGCCATCAAGTCCCAGGGGGCGCTTTCCTATGGCTACACCTTC. This translates into CAIKSQGALSYGYTF.

The V gene is TRBV4-3, the J gene TRBJ1-6, with D unclear. Germline V gives CDR1 LGHNA, CDR2 YSLEER. Trimming removed 0 bases at V and 7 bases at J, with 13 bases between. The CDR3 is made up of 16 amino acids. Here the CDR3 DNA reads TGCGCCAGCAGCCAAGATACGGCCGGATCAAATTCACCCCTCCACTTT. Amino acids: CASSQDTAGSNSPLHF.

The chain recombines TRBV12-3 or TRBV12-4 with TRBJ2-1; TRBD2 aligns across 12 bases. The CDR3 spans 16 residues. V shed 5 bases, J shed 4 bases, and the junction held 6 bases outside the gene matches. The CDR3 reads CASSQLAGGIYNEQFF. CDR3 coding DNA: TGTGCCAGCAGTCAACTAGCGGGAGGCATATACAATGAGCAGTTCTTC.

The V call is TRBV10-3, the J call TRBJ2-3, with 7 positions matching TRBD1. In germline, CDR1 is ENHRY, CDR2 SYGVKD. After removal of 6 bases from V and 0 bases from J, the junction contained 6 bases not matched to a gene. CDR3 length: 15 residues. CDR3 sequence: CAIRRDSPSTDTQYF. CDR3 in DNA: TGTGCCATCAGAAGGGACAGCCCTAGCACAGATACGCAGTATTTT.

This clonotype appeared a few times. J is TRBJ2-2 and V is TRBV4-3; D might be TRBD1 or TRBD2, each matching 5 bases. Germline V gene lookup returns CDR1 LGHNA and CDR2 YSLEER. V was shortened by 1 base and J by 6 bases, with 15 bases between the two germline ends. This CDR3 comprises 16 residues. CDR3 residues: CASSQVTGERSGELFF. The CDR3 coding sequence is TGCGCCAGCAGCCAAGTTACAGGAGAGCGGTCCGGGGAGCTGTTTTTT.

V gene TRBV5-5 combines with J gene TRBJ1-2; D is ambiguous. V was shortened by 0 bases and J by 4 bases, with 10 bases between the two germline ends. This CDR3 is built from 14 residues. Germline V lookup: CDR1 SGHKS, CDR2 YYEKEE (reference sequence). CDR3 sequence reads: CASSLGDFPYGYTF. The CDR3 coding sequence is TGTGCCAGCAGCTTGGGGGATTTCCCCTATGGCTACACCTTC. Full variable domain (outside the CDR3, taken from reference TRBV5-5 and TRBJ1-2): DAGVTQSPTHLIKTRGQQVTLRCSPISGHKSVSWYQQVLGQGPQFIFQYYEKEERGRGNFPDRFSARQFPNYSSELNVNALLLGDSALYLCASSLGDFPYGYTFGSGTRLTVV.

V gene TRBV10-3 combines with J gene TRBJ2-3; 13 bases agree with TRBD2. Germline CDR1 is ENHRY and CDR2 is SYGVKD. V gave up 6 bases and J gave up 5 bases; unmatched junction bases: 5. CDR3 length: 15 amino acids. The CDR3 DNA sequence: TGTGCCATCAGGACCGGACTAGCGGGAGAAGATACGCAGTATTTT. It yields the protein CAIRTGLAGEDTQYF.

The chain couples TRBV20-1 to TRBJ1-3, with 9 bases lining up with TRBD1. Germline V gene data show CDR1 as DFQATT and CDR2 as SNEGSKA (reference sequence). With 5 bases clipped from V and 4 bases from J, the junction kept 9 bases outside the gene matches. This CDR3 region has 15 residues. Here the CDR3 reads CSAGGQGNKGNTIYF. CDR3 DNA sequence: TGCAGTGCTGGGGGACAGGGAAACAAGGGAAACACCATATATTTT.

This clonotype showed up just a few times. The J gene is TRBJ2-1, the V gene TRBV7-9; no reliable D call. The CDR3 consists of 16 residues. Trimming removed 0 bases at V and 5 bases at J, with 14 bases between. Germline V gene data show CDR1 as SEHNR and CDR2 as FQNEAQ (reference sequence). CDR3 loop: CASSLAPWSVNNEQFF. The CDR3 DNA follows: TGTGCCAGCAGCTTAGCGCCATGGAGCGTCAACAATGAGCAGTTCTTC.

This clonotype was detected only a few times. This chain links TRBV27 with TRBJ2-1; D is perhaps TRBD1 or TRBD2 (6 bases each). The CDR3 covers 15 residues. The V end lost 3 bases, the J end lost 7 bases, and 16 bases lay between the germline ends. Germline V CDR1 and CDR2: MNHEY, SMNVEV (reference sequence). As DNA, the CDR3 is TGTGCCAGCAGTTTTTCGTGGGGGGCCTTGAATGAGCAGTTCTTC. Translation gives CASSFSWGALNEQFF.

The rearrangement joins TRBV20-1 to TRBJ2-5, with TRBD2 matching 9 bases. CDR3 length: 14 residues. The junction had 6 bases not matched to a gene; V was cut back by 6 bases and J by 1 base. CDR1 is DFQATT, CDR2 SNEGSKA, per germline (reference sequence). In DNA, the CDR3 is TGCAGTGCCATTAGCGGGAGCCTCCAAGAGACCCAGTACTTC. It codes for CSAISGSLQETQYF.

This clonotype has only a few counts. The chain employs TRBV4-3 and TRBJ2-1; TRBD1 agrees at 12 bases. The CDR3 sequence is 18 residues long. Per germline, CDR1 LGHNA and CDR2 YSLEER. V trimming: 0 bases; J trimming: 8 bases; junction bases outside the gene matches: 11. The CDR3 here is CASSQELAGTGGRDEQFF. The CDR3 bases are TGCGCCAGCAGCCAAGAATTAGCCGGGACAGGGGGCCGGGATGAGCAGTTCTTC.

This clonotype was detected many times. The chain employs TRBV20-1 and TRBJ1-1, with TRBD1 as a possible D gene (5 bases). Looked up from germline, CDR1 is DFQATT and CDR2 is SNEGSKA (reference sequence). The CDR3 contains 15 residues. Trimming left V 0 bases short and J 4 bases short, with 15 bases between. CDR3 bases: TGCAGTGCTAGAGATCTTTGGAGGGGAGGCACTGAAGCTTTCTTT. It is translated as CSARDLWRGGTEAFF.

The chain joins TRBV29-1 to TRBJ2-3; perhaps D is TRBD1 or TRBD2 (6 bases each). CDR3 length: 12 amino acids. V lost 7 bases and J 3 bases, leaving 11 bases between the germline ends. The germline V gene encodes CDR1 SQVTM and CDR2 ANQGSEA. The CDR3 nucleotides read TGCAGCGGCCGGGGGCAGACAGATACGCAGTATTTT. This sequence encodes CSGRGQTDTQYF.

The table lists this clonotype with a few counts. V is TRBV21-1 and J is TRBJ2-1. TRBV21-1 is a recognized pseudogene. The CDR3 totals 16 residues. The CDR3 region has the DNA TGTGCCAGCAGCAAAGCCCCGAGTGAAGTTTACAATGAGCAGTTCTTC. Protein product: CASSKAPSEVYNEQFF.

Only a few counts were recorded for this clonotype. This chain joins TRBV12-3 or TRBV12-4 and TRBJ2-3, with D possibly TRBD2 on 6 matching bases. This CDR3 has 15 residues. V was trimmed by 1 base and J by 4 bases, leaving 12 bases between them. CDR3 coding DNA: TGTGCCAGCAGTTTAGTATCGGGGGACCCAGATACGCAGTATTTT. Amino acids: CASSLVSGDPDTQYF.

There are a few counts of this clonotype. The CDR3 region has the DNA TGTGCCAGTGGAGCGGAAAACTCCTACAATGAGCAGTTCTTC. Amino acid sequence: CASGAENSYNEQFF. The rearrangement links TRBV6-1 to TRBJ2-1; a possible D gene is TRBD2 (5 bases). Trimming cost V 9 bases and J 0 bases, with 12 bases left between them. Per the germline V gene, CDR1 is MNHNS and CDR2 is SASEGT. The CDR3 is 14 amino acids.

This clonotype was picked up a small number of times. This chain links TRBV28 with TRBJ2-7, with a tentative D call TRBD2 (5 bases). CDR3 length: 15 residues. CDR1 and CDR2 (germline): MDHEN, SYDVKM. V was trimmed by 5 bases and J by 7 bases, leaving 21 bases between them. Here the CDR3 DNA reads TGTGCCAGCAGTACCGGAGGTACTACCCTGGGGGAGCAGTACTTC. As protein: CASSTGGTTLGEQYF.